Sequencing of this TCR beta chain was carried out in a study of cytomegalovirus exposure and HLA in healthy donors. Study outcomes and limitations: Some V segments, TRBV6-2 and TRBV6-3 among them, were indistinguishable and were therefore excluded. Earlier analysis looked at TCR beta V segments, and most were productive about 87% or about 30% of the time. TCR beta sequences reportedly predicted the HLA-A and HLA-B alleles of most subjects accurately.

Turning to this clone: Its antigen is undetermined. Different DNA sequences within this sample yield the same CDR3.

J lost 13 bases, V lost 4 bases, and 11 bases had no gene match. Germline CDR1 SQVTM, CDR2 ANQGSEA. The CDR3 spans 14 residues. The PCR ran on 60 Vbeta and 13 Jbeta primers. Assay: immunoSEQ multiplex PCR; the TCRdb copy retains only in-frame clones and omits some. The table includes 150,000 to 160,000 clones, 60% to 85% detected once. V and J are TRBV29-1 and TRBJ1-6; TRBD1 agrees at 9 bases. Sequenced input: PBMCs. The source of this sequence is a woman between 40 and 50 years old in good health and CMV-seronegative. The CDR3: CSVGTGDGGSPLHF. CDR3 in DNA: TGCAGCGTTGGGACAGGGGACGGAGGATCCCCCCTCCACTTT. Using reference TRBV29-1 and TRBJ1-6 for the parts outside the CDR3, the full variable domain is SAVISQKPSRDICQRGTSLTIQCQVDSQVTMMFWYRQQPGQSLTLIATANQGSEATYESGFVIDKFPISRPNLTFSTLTVSNMSPEDSSIYLCSVGTGDGGSPLHFGNGTRLTVT.